This TCR beta chain originates from a study of T cells after posttransplantation cyclophosphamide. Worth noting for this clone: Its specificity is unknown. This probably arose from a read error, given a far larger clone one base away.

Data came from immunoSEQ multiplex PCR; TCRdb stores just in-frame clones and leaves some out. The record shows roughly 10,000 clones for this sample, with no singletons present. Findings and limits, study-wide: Skin or GI-infiltrating T cells shared few TRB sequences with blood. Donor-recipient repertoire similarity was low at 1-2 months, rising over year one. After PTCy, TRB diversity resembled that of CNI/methotrexate controls.

The CDR3 is 13 amino acids. Germline V lookup: CDR1 SGHRS, CDR2 YFSETQ. Treatment was busulfan-fludarabine conditioning, a marrow graft, and cyclophosphamide on days +3 and +4. The sequence was obtained from a male patient between 50 and 60 years old who received an allogeneic stem cell transplant from a related donor and was CMV-positive. Some T cells may be transferred from the graft donor. Sequencing used PBMCs, obtained around 350 days after allogeneic stem cell transplant with posttransplant cyclophosphamide. The V gene is TRBV5-1, the J gene TRBJ2-5, with D perhaps given as TRBD1 or TRBD2 (6 bases each). The closer fit of TRBJ2-7 to the DNA end suggests the J call may be wrong. CDR3 sequence reads: CTSSLGGPYEQYF. CDR3 in DNA: TGCACCAGCAGCTTGGGGGGCCCCTACGAGCAGTACTTC.